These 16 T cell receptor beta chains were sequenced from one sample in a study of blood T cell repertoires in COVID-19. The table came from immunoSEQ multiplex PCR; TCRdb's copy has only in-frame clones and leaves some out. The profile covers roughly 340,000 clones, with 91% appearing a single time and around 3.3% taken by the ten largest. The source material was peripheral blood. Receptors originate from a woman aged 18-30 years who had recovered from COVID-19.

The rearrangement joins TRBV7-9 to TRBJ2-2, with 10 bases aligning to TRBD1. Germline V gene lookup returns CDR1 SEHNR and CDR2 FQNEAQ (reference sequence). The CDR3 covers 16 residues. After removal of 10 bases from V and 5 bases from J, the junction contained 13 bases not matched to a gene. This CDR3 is CATSRAGQGLTGELFF. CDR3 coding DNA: TGTGCCACCTCCCGGGCGGGACAGGGGTTGACCGGGGAGCTGTTTTTT. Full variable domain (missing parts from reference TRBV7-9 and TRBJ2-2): DTGVSQNPRHKITKRGQNVTFRCDPISEHNRLYWYRQTLGQGPEFLTYFQNEAQLEKSRLLSDRFSAERPKGSFSTLEIQRTEQGDSAMYLCATSRAGQGLTGELFFGEGSRLTVL.

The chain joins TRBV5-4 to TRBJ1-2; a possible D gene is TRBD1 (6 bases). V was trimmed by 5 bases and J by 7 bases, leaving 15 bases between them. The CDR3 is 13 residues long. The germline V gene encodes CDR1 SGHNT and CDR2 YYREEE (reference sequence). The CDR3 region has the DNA TGTGCCAGCAGTTCCGGGACAAGGAGTGGCTACACCTTC. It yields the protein CASSSGTRSGYTF.

The CDR3 sequence is CASSRWISGGPGNTIYF. The CDR3 nucleotides read TGCGCCAGCAGCCGGTGGATATCAGGGGGGCCTGGAAACACCATATATTTT. V and J are TRBV4-3 and TRBJ1-3; 7 bases line up with TRBD1. Germline V gives CDR1 LGHNA, CDR2 YSLEER. The trim removed 4 bases at V and 2 bases at J, leaving 11 bases unmatched. This CDR3 has 17 amino acids.

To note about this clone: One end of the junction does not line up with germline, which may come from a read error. The CDR3 nucleotides are TGTGCCAGCACTAGCGGACCCAGACTGGTATTT. Encoded protein: CASTSGPRLVF. This chain uses TRBV6-6 with TRBJ2-3; TRBD2 matches 7 bases. Germline values: CDR1 MNHNY, CDR2 SVGAGI (reference sequence). The CDR3 runs to 11 residues.

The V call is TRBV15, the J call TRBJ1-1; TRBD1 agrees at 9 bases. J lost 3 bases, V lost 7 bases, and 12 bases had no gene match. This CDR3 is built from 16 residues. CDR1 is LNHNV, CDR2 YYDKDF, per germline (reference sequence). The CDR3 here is CATNPRDRVRDTEAFF. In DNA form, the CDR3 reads TGTGCCACCAACCCCCGGGACAGGGTACGGGACACTGAAGCTTTCTTT.

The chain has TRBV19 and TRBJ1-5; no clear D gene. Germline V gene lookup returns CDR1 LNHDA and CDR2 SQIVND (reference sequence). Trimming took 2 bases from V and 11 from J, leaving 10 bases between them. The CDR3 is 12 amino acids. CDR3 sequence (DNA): TGTGCCAGTAGTATAAGGAACCTAGCCCAGCATTTT. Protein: CASSIRNLAQHF.

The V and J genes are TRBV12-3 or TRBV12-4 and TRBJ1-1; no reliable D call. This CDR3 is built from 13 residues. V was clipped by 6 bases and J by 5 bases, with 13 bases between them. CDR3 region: CASSSAGYTEAFF. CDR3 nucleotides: TGTGCCAGCAGCTCCGCAGGATATACTGAAGCTTTCTTT.

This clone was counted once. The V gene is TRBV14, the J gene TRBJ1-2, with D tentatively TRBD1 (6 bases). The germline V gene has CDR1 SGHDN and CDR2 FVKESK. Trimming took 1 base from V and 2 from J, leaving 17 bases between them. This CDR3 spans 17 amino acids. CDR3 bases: TGTGCCAGCAGCCAAGCGGGACAAATAGCGGGGAACTATGGCTACACCTTC. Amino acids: CASSQAGQIAGNYGYTF.

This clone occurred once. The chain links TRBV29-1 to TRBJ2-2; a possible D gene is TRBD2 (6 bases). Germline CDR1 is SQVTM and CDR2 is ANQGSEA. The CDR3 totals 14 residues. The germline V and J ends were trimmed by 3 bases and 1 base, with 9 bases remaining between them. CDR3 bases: TGCAGCGTTGATGTAGCGGAGAACACCGGGGAGCTGTTTTTT. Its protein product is CSVDVAENTGELFF.

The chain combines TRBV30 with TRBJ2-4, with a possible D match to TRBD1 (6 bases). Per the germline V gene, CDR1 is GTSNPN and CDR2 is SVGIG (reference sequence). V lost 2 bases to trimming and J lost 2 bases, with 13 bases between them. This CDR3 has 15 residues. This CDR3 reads CAWSLRGSTKNIQYF. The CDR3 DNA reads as TGTGCCTGGAGTTTGAGGGGGTCGACCAAAAACATTCAGTACTTC.

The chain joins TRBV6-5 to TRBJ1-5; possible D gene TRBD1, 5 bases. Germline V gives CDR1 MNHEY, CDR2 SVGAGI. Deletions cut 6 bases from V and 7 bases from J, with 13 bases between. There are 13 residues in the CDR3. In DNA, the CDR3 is TGTGCCAGCAGCCGGGGGAAGTGGCAGCCCCAGCATTTT. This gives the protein CASSRGKWQPQHF.

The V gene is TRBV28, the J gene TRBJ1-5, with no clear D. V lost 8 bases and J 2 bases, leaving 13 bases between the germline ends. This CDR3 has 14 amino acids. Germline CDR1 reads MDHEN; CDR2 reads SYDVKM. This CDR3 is CASLPTSGNQPQHF. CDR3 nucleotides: TGTGCCAGCCTACCTACTTCTGGCAATCAGCCCCAGCATTTT.

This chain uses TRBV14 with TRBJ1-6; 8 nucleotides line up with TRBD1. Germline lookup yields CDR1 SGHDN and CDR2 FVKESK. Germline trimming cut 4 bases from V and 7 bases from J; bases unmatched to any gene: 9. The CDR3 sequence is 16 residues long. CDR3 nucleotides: TGTGCCAGCAGCCCTAGCCGGGGACAGGCGAATTCACCCCTCCACTTT. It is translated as CASSPSRGQANSPLHF.

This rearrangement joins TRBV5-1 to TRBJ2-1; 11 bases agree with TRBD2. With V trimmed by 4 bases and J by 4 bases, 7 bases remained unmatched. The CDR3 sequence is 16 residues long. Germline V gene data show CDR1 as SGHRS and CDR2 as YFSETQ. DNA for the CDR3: TGCGCCAGCAGCCCCGGGACTAGCGGTCTTTACAATGAGCAGTTCTTC. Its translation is CASSPGTSGLYNEQFF.

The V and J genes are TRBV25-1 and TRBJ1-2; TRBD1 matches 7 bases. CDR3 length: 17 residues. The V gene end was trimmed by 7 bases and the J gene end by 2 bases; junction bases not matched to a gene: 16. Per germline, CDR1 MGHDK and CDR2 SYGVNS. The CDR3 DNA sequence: TGTGCCAGCACAGAAAAGCCCCGGGACAGACAAAACTATGGCTACACCTTC. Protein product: CASTEKPRDRQNYGYTF.

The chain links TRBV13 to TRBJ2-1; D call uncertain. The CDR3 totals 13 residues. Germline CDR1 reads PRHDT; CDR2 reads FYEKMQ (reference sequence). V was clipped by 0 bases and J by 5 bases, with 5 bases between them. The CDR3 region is CASSLGQNNEQFF. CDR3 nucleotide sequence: TGTGCCAGCAGCTTAGGACAGAACAATGAGCAGTTCTTC.